Listed below are T cell receptor beta chains from one sample, sequenced in a study of T cells in Graves' hyperthyroidism and ophthalmopathy. In TCRdb, the multiplex PCR reads were re-called with MiXCR into one record per CDR3 protein. Here the sample spans under 350,000 distinct CDR3 sequences, approximately 15% being singletons. Sequencing was done on a sample of blood. These receptor sequences come from a woman aged 55-75 years with Graves' ophthalmopathy. The CDR3 runs from the conserved cysteine through the conserved F or W. Fields, in order: V gene, clone size, D gene, J gene, CDR3 protein, CDR3 DNA. D genes are given only for firm matches. A row's size may be missing; if present it is once, few, many or a size class.

v_call: TRBV20-1; clone_size: NA; d_call: NA; j_call: TRBJ2-3; cdr3_aa: CSARGYLTGITDTQYF; cdr3_nt: TGCAGTGCCAGGGGTTATCTGACAGGCATCACAGATACGCAGTATTTT
v_call: TRBV4-3; clone_size: NA; d_call: NA; j_call: TRBJ2-1; cdr3_aa: CASSQLVRRDPRFF; cdr3_nt: TGCGCCAGCAGCCAACTTGTTCGGCGGGATCCCCGGTTCTTC
v_call: TRBV9; clone_size: few; d_call: TRBD2; j_call: TRBJ2-1; cdr3_aa: CASSVFLAGVDEQFF; cdr3_nt: TGTGCCAGCAGCGTATTTCTAGCGGGAGTTGATGAGCAGTTCTTC
v_call: TRBV9; clone_size: NA; d_call: TRBD1; j_call: TRBJ1-4; cdr3_aa: CASSVGTGELKLFF; cdr3_nt: TGTGCCAGCAGCGTCGGGACAGGGGAATTAAAACTGTTTTTT
v_call: TRBV5-1; clone_size: many; d_call: TRBD1; j_call: TRBJ2-7; cdr3_aa: CASSAGDRGREQYF; cdr3_nt: TGCGCCAGCAGCGCGGGGGACAGGGGGCGCGAGCAGTACTTC
v_call: TRBV7-2; clone_size: few; d_call: TRBD2; j_call: TRBJ2-1; cdr3_aa: CASSFGLAGEQFF; cdr3_nt: TGTGCCAGCAGCTTTGGACTAGCGGGTGAGCAGTTCTTC
v_call: TRBV10-3; clone_size: few; d_call: NA; j_call: TRBJ1-6; cdr3_aa: CAISPGADSPLHF; cdr3_nt: TGTGCCATCTCGCCCGGGGCGGATTCACCCCTCCACTTT
v_call: TRBV20-1; clone_size: many; d_call: TRBD2; j_call: TRBJ2-3; cdr3_aa: CSARDLWASGATTDTQYF; cdr3_nt: TGCAGTGCTAGAGATCTATGGGCTAGCGGGGCTACAACAGATACGCAGTATTTT
v_call: TRBV12-3/TRBV12-4; clone_size: many; d_call: NA; j_call: TRBJ1-6; cdr3_aa: CASSENFYSPLHF; cdr3_nt: TGTGCCAGCAGTGAGAATTTTTATTCACCCCTCCACTTT
v_call: TRBV12-3/TRBV12-4; clone_size: many; d_call: NA; j_call: TRBJ2-7; cdr3_aa: CASSFDWRLWEQYF; cdr3_nt: TGTGCCAGCAGTTTCGACTGGAGGTTATGGGAGCAGTACTTC
v_call: TRBV4-1; clone_size: NA; d_call: NA; j_call: TRBJ1-4; cdr3_aa: CASSQQTNLNEKLFF; cdr3_nt: TGCGCCAGCAGCCAACAGACGAACCTGAATGAAAAACTGTTTTTT
v_call: TRBV4-3; clone_size: few; d_call: TRBD2; j_call: TRBJ2-1; cdr3_aa: CASSRLGRGLAGARLNNEQFF; cdr3_nt: TGCGCCAGCAGCCGTCTTGGCCGGGGACTAGCGGGGGCTCGACTCAACAATGAGCAGTTCTTC
v_call: TRBV5-1; clone_size: few; d_call: NA; j_call: TRBJ2-7; cdr3_aa: CASAPAPNFYEQYF; cdr3_nt: TGCGCCAGCGCCCCGGCCCCAAACTTTTACGAGCAGTACTTC
v_call: TRBV5-4; clone_size: NA; d_call: TRBD2; j_call: TRBJ2-3; cdr3_aa: CASSSRLSGSTDTQYF; cdr3_nt: TGTGCCAGCAGCTCAAGACTTAGCGGGAGTACGGATACGCAGTATTTT
v_call: TRBV7-2; clone_size: many; d_call: NA; j_call: TRBJ1-4; cdr3_aa: CASSPWTNEKLFF; cdr3_nt: TGTGCCAGCAGCCCCTGGACAAATGAAAAACTGTTTTTT